This T cell receptor beta chain was captured in a study of cytomegalovirus exposure and HLA in healthy donors. Study outcomes and limitations: Reports showed the classifier diagnosing cytomegalovirus status with high specificity and sensitivity.

The PCR used 60 Vbeta and 13 Jbeta primers. Clones were sequenced by immunoSEQ multiplex PCR, and TCRdb holds only the in-frame ones, with some missing. The sample yields around 180,000 clones, 84% seen once. As for this clone: Antigen specificity is unknown.

This CDR3 has 15 amino acids. The germline V gene has CDR1 SGHDT and CDR2 YYEEEE. The V and J ends lost 0 bases and 7 bases respectively, with 13 bases between them. This sequence originates from a girl aged 2 to 9 in good health and CMV-seropositive. What was sequenced was PBMCs. The chain has TRBV5-6 and TRBJ2-2, with D tentatively TRBD2 (5 bases). CDR3 protein: CASSLGGLLGGELFF. DNA for the CDR3: TGTGCCAGCAGCTTGGGAGGGCTTCTAGGCGGGGAGCTGTTTTTT.